This is a list of T cell receptor beta chains from one sample in a study of beta chain features in type 1 diabetes. Measured with immunoSEQ multiplex PCR; TCRdb has only the in-frame clones, and not every one. The sample includes under 250,000 clones, about 11% of them seen just once. The sample comprised central memory CD4+ T cells from blood. The receptors originated from a man aged 18-30 years in good health. CDR3s include the opening cysteine and the closing phenylalanine or tryptophan. The order of the fields is V gene, J gene, clone size, D gene, CDR3 DNA, CDR3 protein. D genes are given only for firm matches. Some rows have no size entry. The others give once, few or many, or a class for an expanded clone.

V gene: TRBV5-4
J gene: TRBJ2-7
clone size: few
D gene: -
CDR3 DNA: TGTGCCAGCAGCTTGGGTCGGATCTCCTACGAGCAGTACTTC
CDR3 protein: CASSLGRISYEQYF

V gene: TRBV6-6
J gene: TRBJ2-2
clone size: -
D gene: -
CDR3 DNA: TGTGCCAGCTCGACGGGAAAGCTTCCCGGGGAGCTGTTTTTT
CDR3 protein: CASSTGKLPGELFF

V gene: TRBV5-4
J gene: TRBJ1-1
clone size: few
D gene: -
CDR3 DNA: TGTGCCAGCAGCTTGGAACGGGGCGGAATGAACACTGAAGCTTTCTTT
CDR3 protein: CASSLERGGMNTEAFF

V gene: TRBV6-1
J gene: TRBJ2-1
clone size: few
D gene: TRBD2
CDR3 DNA: TGTGCCAGCAGGGGACTAGCGCCCTACAATGAGCAGTTCTTC
CDR3 protein: CASRGLAPYNEQFF

V gene: TRBV5-1
J gene: TRBJ2-1
clone size: few
D gene: TRBD2
CDR3 DNA: TGCGCCAGCAGCGGACTAGCGATCGACAATGAGCAGTTCTTC
CDR3 protein: CASSGLAIDNEQFF

V gene: TRBV6-1
J gene: TRBJ2-3
clone size: -
D gene: -
CDR3 DNA: TGTGCCAGCAGTTACCGCGATACGCAGTATTTT
CDR3 protein: CASSYRDTQYF

V gene: TRBV25-1
J gene: TRBJ1-1
clone size: -
D gene: TRBD1
CDR3 DNA: TGTGCCAGCAGTGCCTCTAGGGACAGTCGCGCCACTGAAGCTTTCTTT
CDR3 protein: CASSASRDSRATEAFF

V gene: TRBV29-1
J gene: TRBJ2-1
clone size: few
D gene: -
CDR3 DNA: TGCAGCGTCCCTGCGGGAAGCCTCTATGAGCAGTTCTTC
CDR3 protein: CSVPAGSLYEQFF

V gene: TRBV14
J gene: TRBJ2-5
clone size: few
D gene: -
CDR3 DNA: TGTGCCAGCAGCCAACTGGGGGAGACCCAGTACTTC
CDR3 protein: CASSQLGETQYF

V gene: TRBV5-5
J gene: TRBJ1-5
clone size: few
D gene: -
CDR3 DNA: TGTGCCAGCAGCTTGGCGCTGTTCAGGGATAGCAATCAGCCCCAGCATTTT
CDR3 protein: CASSLALFRDSNQPQHF

V gene: TRBV28
J gene: TRBJ2-3
clone size: -
D gene: TRBD1
CDR3 DNA: TGTGCCAGCAGCTTTACAGGGGGTCTCACAGATACGCAGTATTTT
CDR3 protein: CASSFTGGLTDTQYF

V gene: TRBV19
J gene: TRBJ2-5
clone size: few
D gene: TRBD2
CDR3 DNA: TGTGCCAGTACAACACTAGCGGGAGAAGAGACCCAGTACTTC
CDR3 protein: CASTTLAGEETQYF

V gene: TRBV28
J gene: TRBJ2-5
clone size: -
D gene: -
CDR3 DNA: TGTGCCAGCAGTTTGGGGAGGGGGCGAGAGACCCAGTACTTC
CDR3 protein: CASSLGRGRETQYF

V gene: TRBV20-1
J gene: TRBJ1-4
clone size: few
D gene: -
CDR3 DNA: TGCAGTGCGAGCTTCAGAGGAAAACTGTTTTTT
CDR3 protein: CSASFRGKLFF

V gene: TRBV14
J gene: TRBJ2-7
clone size: few
D gene: -
CDR3 DNA: TGTGCCAGCAGCCGAGAGATCAGGGGCGAGCAGTACTTC
CDR3 protein: CASSREIRGEQYF

V gene: TRBV6-6
J gene: TRBJ2-1
clone size: few
D gene: -
CDR3 DNA: TGTGCCAGCGAGACGGGTAGCTCCTACAATGAGCAGTTCTTC
CDR3 protein: CASETGSSYNEQFF

V gene: TRBV11-2
J gene: TRBJ1-1
clone size: -
D gene: TRBD1
CDR3 DNA: TGTGCCAGCAGCAAGCGCGCCGGGACAGGGAGGTTGAACACTGAAGCTTTCTTT
CDR3 protein: CASSKRAGTGRLNTEAFF

V gene: TRBV2
J gene: TRBJ2-5
clone size: few
D gene: -
CDR3 DNA: TGTGCCAGCAGAAGAGTGGAGACCCAGTACTTC
CDR3 protein: CASRRVETQYF

V gene: TRBV28
J gene: TRBJ1-2
clone size: many
D gene: -
CDR3 DNA: TGTGCCAGCAGTGTACTAGGGACTCCCTATGGCTACACCTTC
CDR3 protein: CASSVLGTPYGYTF

V gene: TRBV2
J gene: TRBJ2-1
clone size: -
D gene: -
CDR3 DNA: TGTGCCAGCAGGGACGACAAGAATGAGCAGTTCTTC
CDR3 protein: CASRDDKNEQFF

V gene: TRBV27
J gene: TRBJ1-5
clone size: -
D gene: -
CDR3 DNA: TGTGCCAGCAGTTTACTCGGTGGCCAGCCCCAGCATTTT
CDR3 protein: CASSLLGGQPQHF

V gene: TRBV7-3
J gene: TRBJ2-1
clone size: -
D gene: -
CDR3 DNA: TGTGCCAGCAGCTTCCCCCGGGGTGAGCAGTTCTTC
CDR3 protein: CASSFPRGEQFF

V gene: TRBV6-6
J gene: TRBJ2-7
clone size: few
D gene: -
CDR3 DNA: TGTGCCAGCAGCACTCCCGACTACGAGCAGTACTTC
CDR3 protein: CASSTPDYEQYF

V gene: TRBV28
J gene: TRBJ2-7
clone size: few
D gene: -
CDR3 DNA: TGTGCCAGCAGTTACGTGGGCAGGTCCTACGAGCAGTACTTC
CDR3 protein: CASSYVGRSYEQYF

V gene: TRBV9
J gene: TRBJ2-6
clone size: -
D gene: -
CDR3 DNA: TGTGCCAGCAGCCAATACGGCTCTGGGGCCAACGTCCTGACTTTC
CDR3 protein: CASSQYGSGANVLTF

V gene: TRBV19
J gene: TRBJ2-1
clone size: few
D gene: TRBD1
CDR3 DNA: TGTGCCAGTAAGGGACAGGGAGGGCAGTTCTTC
CDR3 protein: CASKGQGGQFF

V gene: TRBV30
J gene: TRBJ2-3
clone size: few
D gene: TRBD2
CDR3 DNA: TGTGCCTGGAGCCGACTAGCGGGAGGCACAGATACGCAGTATTTT
CDR3 protein: CAWSRLAGGTDTQYF

V gene: TRBV28
J gene: TRBJ1-2
clone size: many
D gene: -
CDR3 DNA: TGTGCCAGCAGTTTATTACCGGAACAGGCACCTGGCTACACCTTC
CDR3 protein: CASSLLPEQAPGYTF

V gene: TRBV2
J gene: TRBJ2-7
clone size: -
D gene: -
CDR3 DNA: TGTGCCAGCAGTGATTTCGGGGGTTTGTACGAGCAGTACTTC
CDR3 protein: CASSDFGGLYEQYF

V gene: TRBV15
J gene: TRBJ2-7
clone size: -
D gene: TRBD1
CDR3 DNA: TGTGCCACCAGCAGAGACCGGACAGGTTCTAAGAACGAGCAGTACTTC
CDR3 protein: CATSRDRTGSKNEQYF

V gene: TRBV9
J gene: TRBJ2-3
clone size: few
D gene: TRBD2
CDR3 DNA: TGTGCCAGCAGCGCCTATTCTAGCGGGAGTGCAGATACGCAGTATTTT
CDR3 protein: CASSAYSSGSADTQYF

V gene: TRBV18
J gene: TRBJ2-3
clone size: many
D gene: TRBD2
CDR3 DNA: TGTGCCAGCTCAGCAGAACTAGCGGGAGTCGAAGATACGCAGTATTTT
CDR3 protein: CASSAELAGVEDTQYF

V gene: TRBV9
J gene: TRBJ1-2
clone size: few
D gene: -
CDR3 DNA: TGTGCCAGCAGGGACCCTAGGGGGATCGTTGGCTACACCTTC
CDR3 protein: CASRDPRGIVGYTF

V gene: TRBV7-3
J gene: TRBJ2-2
clone size: -
D gene: TRBD1
CDR3 DNA: TGTGCCAGCAGCCGGACAGGGTCGAACACCGGGGAGCTGTTTTTT
CDR3 protein: CASSRTGSNTGELFF

V gene: TRBV7-2
J gene: TRBJ2-2
clone size: few
D gene: TRBD2
CDR3 DNA: TGTGCCAGCAGCCAGTGGGAGGGTCTCAACACCGGGGAGCTGTTTTTT
CDR3 protein: CASSQWEGLNTGELFF

V gene: TRBV14
J gene: TRBJ1-1
clone size: -
D gene: -
CDR3 DNA: TGTGCCAGCAGCCAAGATGGGGGCACTGAAGCTTTCTTT
CDR3 protein: CASSQDGGTEAFF